Listed here are 9 T cell receptor beta chains from one sample, sequenced in a study of molecular identifiers for immune sequencing clone quantification. Via MiXCR, TCRdb re-called the PCR reads, giving one row per CDR3 protein. The table shows nearly 650,000 distinct CDR3 sequences, with roughly 25% occurring only once. Sample: naive CD8+ T cells from blood, with Jurkat cell RNA spiked in. As to subset: FACS-sorted CD8+CD4-CCR7+CD45RA+ naive T cells. The receptors originated from a human donor in good health. Some libraries in this study had Jurkat cell RNA spiked in.

This clonotype has a count of ten or more. The chain is built from TRBV10-3 and TRBJ2-7; possibly TRBD1 for D (5 bases). Germline V gene lookup returns CDR1 ENHRY and CDR2 SYGVKD. Trimming removed 5 bases from V and 6 bases from J, with 23 bases in between. CDR3 size: 16 residues. The DNA of the CDR3 is TGTGCCATCAGTTTGCCCCTGGGGCCGCCTACGAGCGAGCAGTACTTC. Translated: CAISLPLGPPTSEQYF.

As to this clonotype: This may come from a read error, since a much larger clone is one base off. The chain links TRBV6-2 or TRBV6-3 to TRBJ2-1; unclear D gene. Germline loops: CDR1 MNHEY, CDR2 SVGEGT. The CDR3 has 13 residues. The CDR3: CARSYSRPDEQFF. CDR3 bases: TGTGCCCGCAGTTACTCCCGGCCCGATGAGCAGTTCTTC.

The CDR3 sequence: CASSLIRREGRDEQFF. The CDR3 DNA is TGTGCCAGCAGCTTAATTCGGCGGGAGGGCCGCGATGAGCAGTTCTTC. The chain has TRBV7-3 and TRBJ2-1; 9 nucleotides agree with TRBD2. CDR1 SGHTA and CDR2 FQGTGA come from the germline V gene. With 1 base clipped from V and 8 bases from J, the junction kept 9 bases outside the gene matches. The CDR3 is 16 residues long.

The chain links TRBV7-8 to TRBJ1-5; the D gene is possibly TRBD1 (6 bases). The CDR3 runs to 16 residues. V lost 6 bases, J lost 0 bases, and 15 bases lay in between. Germline V CDR1 and CDR2: SGHVS, FQNEAQ. The CDR3 bases are TGTGCCAGCAGTCAAAACCAGGGGTATAGCAATCAGCCCCAGCATTTT. Its protein product is CASSQNQGYSNQPQHF. Looking up the rest from reference TRBV7-8 and TRBJ1-5 gives the full variable domain: GAGVSQSPRYKVAKRGQDVALRCDPISGHVSLFWYQQALGQGPEFLTYFQNEAQLDKSGLPSDRFFAERPEGSVSTLKIQRTQQEDSAVYLCASSQNQGYSNQPQHFGDGTRLSIL.

This clonotype turned up a few times. The chain recombines TRBV6-5 with TRBJ2-5; 12 bases line up with TRBD2. This CDR3 is 18 amino acids long. The germline gives CDR1 MNHEY, CDR2 SVGAGI. V was pared by 4 bases and J by 4 bases, with 13 bases of the junction left unmatched. CDR3 amino acids: CASSSTGLAGTMSETQYF. DNA of the CDR3: TGTGCCAGCAGTTCGACAGGACTAGCGGGAACTATGTCAGAGACCCAGTACTTC.

Many counts were recorded for this clonotype. This sequence joins TRBV3-1 and TRBJ1-6; TRBD1 agrees at 10 bases. The V and J ends lost 2 bases and 6 bases, in that order; junction bases with no gene match: 7. Germline CDR1 and CDR2: LGHDT and YNNKEL (reference sequence). The CDR3 covers 17 residues. The chain's CDR3 is CASSQRIGDRGNSPLHF. The CDR3 DNA is TGTGCCAGCAGCCAACGGATCGGGGACAGGGGTAATTCACCCCTCCACTTT.

The genes are TRBV2 and TRBJ2-3; 12 nucleotides line up with TRBD2. V was pared by 6 bases and J by 4 bases, with 2 bases of the junction left unmatched. In germline, CDR1 is SNHLY, CDR2 FYNNEI. The CDR3 is 14 residues long. Written as DNA, the CDR3 is TGTGCCAGCAGGCCTAGCGGGGGGGCAGATACGCAGTATTTT. Residues: CASRPSGGADTQYF.

V is TRBV20-1 and J is TRBJ1-2; the D is unclear. V was cut by 0 bases and J by 2 bases, with 4 bases left in between. This CDR3 contains 12 residues. CDR1 and CDR2 from the germline V gene are DFQATT and SNEGSKA (reference sequence). The CDR3 region is CSARETNYGYTF. The CDR3 DNA is TGCAGTGCTAGAGAGACAAACTATGGCTACACCTTC.

V is TRBV19 and J is TRBJ2-1; TRBD1 matches at 7 bases. Germline CDR1 is LNHDA and CDR2 is SQIVND (reference sequence). V shed 5 bases and J 7 bases; nucleotides not matched to a gene: 5. The CDR3 is 13 residues long. The CDR3 bases are TGTGCCAGTAGTTTAGGGACAGCGAATGAGCAGTTCTTC. As protein: CASSLGTANEQFF.